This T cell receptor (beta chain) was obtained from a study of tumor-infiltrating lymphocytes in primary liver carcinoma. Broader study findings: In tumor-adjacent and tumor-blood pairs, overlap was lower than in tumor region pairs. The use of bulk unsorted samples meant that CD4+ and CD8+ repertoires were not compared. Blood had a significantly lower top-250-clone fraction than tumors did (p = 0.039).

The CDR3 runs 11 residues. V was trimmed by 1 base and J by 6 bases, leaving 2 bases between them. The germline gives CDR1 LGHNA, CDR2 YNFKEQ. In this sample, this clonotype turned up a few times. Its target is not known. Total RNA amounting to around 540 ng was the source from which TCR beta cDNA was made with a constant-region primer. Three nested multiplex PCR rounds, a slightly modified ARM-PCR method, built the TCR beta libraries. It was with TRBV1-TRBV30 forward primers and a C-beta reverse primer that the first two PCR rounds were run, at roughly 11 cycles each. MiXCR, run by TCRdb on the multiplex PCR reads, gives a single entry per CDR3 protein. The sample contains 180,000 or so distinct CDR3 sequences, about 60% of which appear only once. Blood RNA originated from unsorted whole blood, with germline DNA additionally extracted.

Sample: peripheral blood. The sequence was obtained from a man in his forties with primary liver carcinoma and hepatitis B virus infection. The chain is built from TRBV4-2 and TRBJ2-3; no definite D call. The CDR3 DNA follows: TGTGCCAGCAGCCAAGCCGATACGCAGTATTTT. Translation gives CASSQADTQYF.